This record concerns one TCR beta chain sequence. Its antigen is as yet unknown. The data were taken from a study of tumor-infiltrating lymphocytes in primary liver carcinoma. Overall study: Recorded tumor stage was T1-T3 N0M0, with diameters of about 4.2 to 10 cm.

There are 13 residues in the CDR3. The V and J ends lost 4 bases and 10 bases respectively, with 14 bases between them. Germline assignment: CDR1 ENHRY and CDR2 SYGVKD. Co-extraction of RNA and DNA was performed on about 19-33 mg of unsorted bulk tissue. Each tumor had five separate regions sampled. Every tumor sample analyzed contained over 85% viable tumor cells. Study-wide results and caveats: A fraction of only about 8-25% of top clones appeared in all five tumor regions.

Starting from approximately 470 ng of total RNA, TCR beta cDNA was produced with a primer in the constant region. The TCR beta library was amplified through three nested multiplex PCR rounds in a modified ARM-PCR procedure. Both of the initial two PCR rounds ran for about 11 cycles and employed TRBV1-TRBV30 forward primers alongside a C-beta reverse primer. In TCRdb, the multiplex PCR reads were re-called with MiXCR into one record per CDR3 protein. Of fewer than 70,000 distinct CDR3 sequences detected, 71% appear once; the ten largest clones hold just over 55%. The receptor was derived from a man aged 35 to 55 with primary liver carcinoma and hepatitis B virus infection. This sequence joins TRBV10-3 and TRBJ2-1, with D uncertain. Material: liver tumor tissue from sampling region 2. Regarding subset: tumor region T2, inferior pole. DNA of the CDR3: TGTGCCATCAGTGGGCGAGACGACGAGGAGCAGTTCTTC. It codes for CAISGRDDEEQFF.